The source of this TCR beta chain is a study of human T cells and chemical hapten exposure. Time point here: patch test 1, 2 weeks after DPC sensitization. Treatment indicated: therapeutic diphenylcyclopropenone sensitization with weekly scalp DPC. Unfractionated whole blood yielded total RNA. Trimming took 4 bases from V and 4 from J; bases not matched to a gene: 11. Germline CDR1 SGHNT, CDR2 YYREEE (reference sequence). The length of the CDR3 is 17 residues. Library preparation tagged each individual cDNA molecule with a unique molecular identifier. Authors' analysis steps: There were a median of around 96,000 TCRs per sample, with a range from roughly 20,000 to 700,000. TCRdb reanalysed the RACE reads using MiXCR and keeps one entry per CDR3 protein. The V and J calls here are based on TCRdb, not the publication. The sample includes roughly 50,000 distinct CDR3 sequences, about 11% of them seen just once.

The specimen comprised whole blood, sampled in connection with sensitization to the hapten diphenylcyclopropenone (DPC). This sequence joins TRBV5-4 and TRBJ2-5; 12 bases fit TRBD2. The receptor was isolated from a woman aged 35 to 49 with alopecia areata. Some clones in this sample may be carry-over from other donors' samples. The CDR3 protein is CASSPGPLAGGRETQYF. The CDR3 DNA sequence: TGTGCCAGCAGCCCAGGGCCCCTAGCGGGGGGGCGAGAGACCCAGTACTTC.